These 16 T cell receptor beta chains originate from one sample sequenced in a study of blood T cell repertoires in COVID-19. The table came from immunoSEQ multiplex PCR; TCRdb's copy has only in-frame clones and leaves some out. The table lists approximately 210,000 clones, 80% to 85% of them singletons, with approximately 5.3% in the top ten. The material sequenced was peripheral blood. Every receptor here comes from a human donor in a cohort sampled during active COVID-19.

This clone was picked up a small number of times. The rearrangement uses TRBV19 and TRBJ2-1, with a tentative D call TRBD2 (5 bases). V was cut by 3 bases and J by 8 bases, with 14 bases left in between. The CDR3 covers 14 residues. The V gene's germline CDR1 is LNHDA and CDR2 SQIVND (reference sequence). CDR3 sequence reads: CASSIGLAADEQFF. CDR3 in DNA: TGTGCCAGTAGTATCGGACTCGCGGCGGATGAGCAGTTCTTC.

The CDR3 nucleotides are TGTGCCAGCAGCTTAGCTGGGGGGGGACAGGCCTCCTACGAGCAGTACTTC. Translation: CASSLAGGGQASYEQYF. The V call is TRBV7-9, the J call TRBJ2-7, with a possible D match to TRBD1 (8 bases). Germline V gives CDR1 SEHNR, CDR2 FQNEAQ (reference sequence). The CDR3 contains 17 residues. V was clipped by 0 bases and J by 0 bases, with 15 bases between them.

The chain employs TRBV6-2 or TRBV6-3 and TRBJ2-1; possible D gene TRBD2, 6 bases. The CDR3 loop spans 16 amino acids. Trimming removed 6 bases from V and 5 bases from J, with 20 bases in between. Germline loops: CDR1 MNHEY, CDR2 SVGEGT. CDR3 residues: CASRPWWVGLHNEQFF. The CDR3 DNA reads TGTGCCAGCAGGCCTTGGTGGGTGGGACTCCACAATGAGCAGTTCTTC.

The rearrangement joins TRBV6-2 or TRBV6-3 to TRBJ2-3, with 8 bases fitting TRBD2. CDR3 length: 16 residues. V shed 5 bases and J 5 bases; nucleotides not matched to a gene: 12. Germline V gene lookup returns CDR1 MNHEY and CDR2 SVGEGT. CDR3 region: CASSPRAREVRDTQYF. For the CDR3, the DNA is TGTGCCAGCAGTCCCCGGGCGCGGGAGGTGCGAGATACGCAGTATTTT.

This clone was seen only a few times. The J gene is TRBJ1-4, the V gene TRBV27, with 8 bases identical to TRBD1. This CDR3 is 15 amino acids long. Per germline, CDR1 MNHEY and CDR2 SMNVEV (reference sequence). The V and J ends lost 2 bases and 7 bases, in that order; junction bases with no gene match: 6. DNA for the CDR3: TGTGCCAGCAGTTTACTCGGACAGGGAGCTGAAAAACTGTTTTTT. It specifies CASSLLGQGAEKLFF.

V and J are TRBV5-1 and TRBJ1-1, with unresolved D. The germline V gene has CDR1 SGHRS and CDR2 YFSETQ. V lost 5 bases and J lost 7, with 12 bases in between. The CDR3 runs to 12 residues. The CDR3 spells CASSTYTGEAFF. In DNA form, the CDR3 reads TGCGCCAGCAGTACATATACGGGTGAAGCTTTCTTT.

This CDR3 reads CASRTTGQGYNEQFF. Here the CDR3 DNA reads TGTGCCAGCAGGACGACGGGACAGGGGTACAATGAGCAGTTCTTC. This chain links TRBV6-5 with TRBJ2-1, with 10 nucleotides matching TRBD1. Unmatched junction bases numbered 6, after V lost 6 bases and J lost 4 bases. Germline V lookup: CDR1 MNHEY, CDR2 SVGAGI. The CDR3 is 15 amino acids.

The chain carries TRBV27 and TRBJ2-7; perhaps TRBD2 as D (5 bases). Germline values: CDR1 MNHEY, CDR2 SMNVEV (reference sequence). This CDR3 has 12 amino acids. The CDR3, as DNA: TGTGCTACTAGAGGCCGGATCTACGAGCAGTACTTC. It yields the protein CATRGRIYEQYF.

The gene calls are TRBV28 and TRBJ1-5, with D perhaps matching TRBD1 (5 bases). The germline V gene has CDR1 MDHEN and CDR2 SYDVKM. Trimming took off 4 bases at V and 0 bases at J, with 13 bases between the two ends. The CDR3 spans 16 residues. CDR3 sequence: CASSSPGFVSNQPQHF. In DNA form, the CDR3 reads TGTGCCAGCAGTTCGCCAGGGTTTGTTAGCAATCAGCCCCAGCATTTT.

The chain uses TRBV7-8 and TRBJ2-2; TRBD2 matches at 13 bases. The CDR3 loop spans 16 amino acids. Germline loops: CDR1 SGHVS, CDR2 FQNEAQ. V shed 5 bases and J 6 bases; nucleotides not matched to a gene: 6. The CDR3 coding sequence is TGTGCCAGCAGCCGCCGGACTAGCGGGAGTCCCGGGGAGCTGTTTTTT. Encoded protein: CASSRRTSGSPGELFF.

The CDR3 DNA follows: TGTGCCAGCAGTTTAGGACGGGAAGCGGAACTGTTTTTT. Translated: CASSLGREAELFF. The chain has TRBV12-3 or TRBV12-4 and TRBJ1-4; D remains unclear. V was pared by 1 base and J by 12 bases, with 12 bases between. CDR3 size: 13 residues.

This sequence joins TRBV5-4 and TRBJ1-1, with 10 positions matching TRBD1. Germline loops: CDR1 SGHNT, CDR2 YYREEE (reference sequence). Trimming took 4 bases from V and 6 from J; bases not matched to a gene: 9. The CDR3 has 15 amino acids. The CDR3 DNA reads as TGTGCCAGCAGCCCCTGGGACAGGGGTCCCCCTGAAGCTTTCTTT. Protein sequence: CASSPWDRGPPEAFF.

This CDR3 is CASSYSTRGTGELFF. The CDR3 DNA reads as TGTGCCAGCAGTTACTCGACTCGCGGCACCGGGGAGCTGTTTTTT. This chain connects TRBV6-5 to TRBJ2-2; no clear D gene. Trimming shortened V by 0 bases and J by 4 bases, and 9 bases separated the two germline ends. CDR1 and CDR2 from the germline V gene are MNHEY and SVGAGI. The CDR3 contains 15 residues.

Here the CDR3 reads CATSRARDYQETQYF. The CDR3 DNA reads TGTGCCACCAGCAGAGCCCGGGACTACCAAGAGACCCAGTACTTC. V usage is TRBV15 and J usage is TRBJ2-5; the D gene is possibly TRBD2 (6 bases). Germline V gene data show CDR1 as LNHNV and CDR2 as YYDKDF (reference sequence). This CDR3 comprises 15 residues. Trimming stripped 1 base from V and 0 bases from J, with 9 bases between.

The rearrangement joins TRBV30 to TRBJ1-2; 7 bases line up with TRBD1. The germline V gene has CDR1 GTSNPN and CDR2 SVGIG (reference sequence). The J segment lost 5 bases and the V segment lost 4 bases, leaving 16 bases of the junction unmatched. The CDR3 consists of 16 residues. The CDR3 sequence: CAWTKPQGRSRYGYTF. The CDR3, as DNA: TGTGCCTGGACCAAGCCACAGGGGAGGTCTAGGTATGGCTACACCTTC.

V gene TRBV5-1 combines with J gene TRBJ1-4, with 8 nucleotides matching TRBD1. The J segment lost 4 bases and the V segment lost 4 bases, leaving 12 bases of the junction unmatched. Germline CDR1 is SGHRS and CDR2 is YFSETQ. CDR3 length: 17 residues. The chain's CDR3 is CASSPGQGEGFNEKLFF. In DNA form, the CDR3 reads TGCGCCAGCAGCCCAGGACAGGGCGAGGGGTTTAATGAAAAACTGTTTTTT.